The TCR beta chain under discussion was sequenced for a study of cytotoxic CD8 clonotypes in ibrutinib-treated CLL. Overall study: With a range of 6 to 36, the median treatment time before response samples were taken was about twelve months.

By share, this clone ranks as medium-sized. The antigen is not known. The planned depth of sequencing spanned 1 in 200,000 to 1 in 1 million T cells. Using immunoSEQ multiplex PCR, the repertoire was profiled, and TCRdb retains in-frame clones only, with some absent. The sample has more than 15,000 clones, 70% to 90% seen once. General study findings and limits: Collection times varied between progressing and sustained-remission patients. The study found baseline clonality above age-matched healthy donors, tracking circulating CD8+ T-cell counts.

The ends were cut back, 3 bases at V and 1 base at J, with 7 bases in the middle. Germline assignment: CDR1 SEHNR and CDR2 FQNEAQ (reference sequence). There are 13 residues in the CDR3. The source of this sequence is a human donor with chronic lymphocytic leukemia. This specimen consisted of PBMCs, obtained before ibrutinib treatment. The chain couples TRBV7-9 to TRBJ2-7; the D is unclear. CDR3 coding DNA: TGTGCCAGCAGCTTCGAGAGTTCCTACGAGCAGTACTTC. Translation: CASSFESSYEQYF.